One and the same sample provided the 24 T cell receptor beta chains below, sequenced in a study of regulatory and conventional T cells in RAG deficiency listed by TCRdb under 2017. Before genomic DNA extraction, conventional CD4+ T cells were purified from blood as CD25-low CD127-high cells. The library came from the immunoSEQ multiplex PCR assay. TCRdb obtained this table from immuneACCESS and retained in-frame rearrangements with V and J assigned. These tables miss some clones; where compared with another copy, unresolved V genes account for less than half of the shortfall, and the remainder is unexplained. The sample yields 20,000 or so clones; 93% were counted once. The top ten constitute approximately 0.78% of the sample. The same data also went into a second study, on regulatory T cells. Reported in the second study: The multiplex PCR relied on 52 forward TRBV primers and 13 reverse TRBJ primers, and amplification bias was corrected through assay-based and computational methods.

The sequenced sample was CD4+ T cells sorted from blood. All receptors come from a human donor in good health.

This clone was seen once. The V and J genes are TRBV5-1 and TRBJ1-4; tentative D call: TRBD1 (5 bases). CDR1 is SGHRS and CDR2 is YFSETQ in the germline V gene. The CDR3 contains 15 residues. Trimming pared 4 bases from V and 0 bases from J, leaving 10 bases between. CDR3 in amino acids: CASSPGVATNEKLFF. The CDR3 nucleotides are TGCGCCAGCAGCCCGGGGGTTGCAACTAATGAAAAACTGTTTTTT.

The V gene is TRBV19, the J gene TRBJ2-7; a possible D gene is TRBD1 (5 bases). CDR1 and CDR2 from the germline V gene are LNHDA and SQIVND (reference sequence). The CDR3 covers 15 residues. Trimming took 5 bases from V and 3 from J, leaving 17 bases between them. DNA for the CDR3: TGTGCCAGTAGTCCCCCAGGGTCAACTTACTACGAGCAGTACTTC. It translates to CASSPPGSTYYEQYF.

The rearrangement uses TRBV11-3 and TRBJ2-7; D tentatively reads TRBD1 or TRBD2 (7 bases each). V was clipped by 4 bases and J by 4 bases, with 17 bases between them. This CDR3 spans 15 amino acids. Germline V gene sequence: CDR1 SGHNT, CDR2 YENEEA. The CDR3 region has the DNA TGTGCCAGCAGCTCAGGGGGGGACAGTCGGTACGAGCAGTACTTC. It yields the protein CASSSGGDSRYEQYF.

The chain uses TRBV12-5 and TRBJ1-1, with 7 bases aligning to TRBD1. The CDR3 loop spans 16 amino acids. Germline CDR1 reads LGHNT; CDR2 reads FRNRAP. V shed 5 bases, J shed 0 bases, and the junction held 9 bases outside the gene matches. CDR3 coding DNA: TGTGCTAGTGGTACCGCCTCCGGGACAGTGAACACTGAAGCTTTCTTT. Its translation is CASGTASGTVNTEAFF.

The chain is built from TRBV19 and TRBJ2-7, with D tentatively TRBD1 or TRBD2 (5 bases each). Trimming pared 5 bases from V and 0 bases from J, leaving 11 bases between. Germline V CDR1 and CDR2: LNHDA, SQIVND (reference sequence). The CDR3 runs 14 residues. The CDR3, as DNA: TGTGCCAGTAGTCGGGACGGCAGCTCCTACGAGCAGTACTTC. It codes for CASSRDGSSYEQYF.

The sample holds one count of this clone. This chain joins TRBV6-5 and TRBJ1-2; D ambiguous. The CDR3 loop spans 14 amino acids. V shed 3 bases and J shed 10 bases, with 18 bases lying between them. Germline CDR1 and CDR2: MNHEY and SVGAGI. The CDR3 DNA reads TGTGCCAGCAGTTATCAGAATACTCTATACCACTACACCTTC. Translating it yields CASSYQNTLYHYTF.

This clone was observed a single time. The chain couples TRBV5-1 to TRBJ2-7; D not certain. The length of the CDR3 is 14 residues. V gave up 0 bases and J gave up 5 bases, with 12 bases separating them. Germline CDR1 SGHRS, CDR2 YFSETQ. The DNA of the CDR3 is TGCGCCAGCAGCTTGGTATTAAATAGTCACGAGCAGTACTTC. Translation: CASSLVLNSHEQYF.

The genes are TRBV30 and TRBJ1-4; D gene unclear. CDR1 is GTSNPN, CDR2 SVGIG, per germline (reference sequence). Trimming cost V 4 bases and J 3 bases, with 12 bases left between them. The CDR3 totals 14 residues. CDR3 DNA sequence: TGTGCCTGGAATATCGGTCAGCCTAATGAAAAACTGTTTTTT. This gives the protein CAWNIGQPNEKLFF.

The chain uses TRBV5-8 and TRBJ1-3; weak D call: TRBD1 (5 bases). Germline loops: CDR1 SGHTS, CDR2 YDEGEE. V was cut by 3 bases and J by 0 bases, with 13 bases left in between. The CDR3 has 16 amino acids. CDR3 bases: TGTGCCAGCAGCTCTTCCCGGGGCTACTCTGGAAACACCATATATTTT. Residues: CASSSSRGYSGNTIYF.

The chain joins TRBV6-5 to TRBJ1-2, with D possibly matching TRBD1 (5 bases). There are 14 residues in the CDR3. The V gene lost 6 bases and the J gene lost 4 bases, with 15 bases spanning the gap. The germline gives CDR1 MNHEY, CDR2 SVGAGI. Written as DNA, the CDR3 is TGTGCCAGCAGCCTCGACAGAAGGGGCTATGGCTACACCTTC. Amino acids: CASSLDRRGYGYTF.

The chain joins TRBV15 to TRBJ1-5; D uncertain. Germline CDR1 and CDR2: LNHNV and YYDKDF (reference sequence). The CDR3 sequence is 15 residues long. V lost 0 bases to trimming and J lost 0 bases, with 6 bases between them. As DNA, the CDR3 is TGTGCCACCAGCAGAGATGGCCATAGCAATCAGCCCCAGCATTTT. Translation gives CATSRDGHSNQPQHF.

The chain couples TRBV5-1 to TRBJ2-5; D gene unclear. CDR3 length: 14 amino acids. The V gene's germline CDR1 is SGHRS and CDR2 YFSETQ. V was trimmed by 0 bases and J by 2 bases, leaving 8 bases between them. This chain's CDR3 is CASSLDGVQETQYF. CDR3 in DNA: TGCGCCAGCAGCTTGGATGGGGTACAAGAGACCCAGTACTTC. Full variable domain (rest looked up from reference TRBV5-1 and TRBJ2-5): KAGVTQTPRYLIKTRGQQVTLSCSPISGHRSVSWYQQTPGQGLQFLFEYFSETQRNKGNFPGRFSGRQFSNSRSEMNVSTLELGDSALYLCASSLDGVQETQYFGPGTRLLVL.

This sequence joins TRBV2 and TRBJ2-3, with TRBD1 as a possible D gene (6 bases). In germline, CDR1 is SNHLY, CDR2 FYNNEI. V lost 6 bases to trimming and J lost 1 base, with 14 bases between them. CDR3 length: 15 amino acids. CDR3 DNA sequence: TGTGCCAGCAGAGAACAGGGTTTGGGCACAGATACGCAGTATTTT. Its translation: CASREQGLGTDTQYF. The variable domain in full, completed from reference TRBV2 and TRBJ2-3, reads EPEVTQTPSHQVTQMGQEVILRCVPISNHLYFYWYRQILGQKVEFLVSFYNNEISEKSEIFDDQFSVERPDGSNFTLKIRSTKLEDSAMYFCASREQGLGTDTQYFGPGTRLTVL.

This clone occurred once. The chain joins TRBV9 to TRBJ2-7; D remains ambiguous. The CDR3 totals 12 residues. CDR1 and CDR2 from the germline V gene are SGDLS and YYNGEE. V lost 0 bases to trimming and J lost 7 bases, with 8 bases between them. Written as DNA, the CDR3 is TGTGCCAGCAGCGTAGGGGTGGGGGAGCAGTACTTC. Encoded protein: CASSVGVGEQYF.

Regarding this clone: The junction shows a germline mismatch at one end, possibly a read error. V usage is TRBV7-9 and J usage is TRBJ2-7, with 9 bases matching TRBD1. The germline V gene encodes CDR1 SEHNR and CDR2 FQNEAQ (reference sequence). The CDR3 is 12 residues long. This chain's CDR3 is CASSQGGGQGNF. In DNA, the CDR3 is TGTGCCAGCAGCCAGGGTGGGGGACAGGGTAACTTC.

The table lists this clone with a count of one. The chain employs TRBV5-1 and TRBJ2-5, with 10 bases matching TRBD1. From germline, CDR1 is SGHRS and CDR2 YFSETQ. Trimming at V came to 0 bases and at J to 4 bases, leaving 0 bases not matched to a gene. The CDR3 is 14 residues long. This CDR3 reads CASSLGTGGETQYF. The CDR3 DNA follows: TGCGCCAGCAGCTTGGGGACAGGGGGAGAGACCCAGTACTTC.

The chain carries TRBV6-1 and TRBJ2-3, with 7 bases aligning to TRBD2. CDR1 is MNHNS and CDR2 is SASEGT in the germline V gene. The CDR3 has 15 amino acids. V gave up 3 bases and J gave up 0 bases; unmatched junction bases: 3. DNA for the CDR3: TGTGCCAGCAGTGACCGTAGCGGGAGCACAGATACGCAGTATTTT. It codes for CASSDRSGSTDTQYF.

The CDR3 nucleotides read TGTGCCAGCAGTTCCGCGACAGGGTTGGAAGCTTTCTTT. This encodes CASSSATGLEAFF. The chain has TRBV6-5 and TRBJ1-1; 7 bases line up with TRBD1. After removal of 4 bases from V and 8 bases from J, the junction contained 7 bases not matched to a gene. The CDR3 loop spans 13 amino acids. Looked up from germline, CDR1 is MNHEY and CDR2 is SVGAGI.

CDR3 protein: CASSFMNGLTEAFF. The CDR3 DNA reads TGTGCCAGCAGCTTTATGAATGGACTAACTGAAGCTTTCTTT. The rearrangement joins TRBV5-6 to TRBJ1-1; D is uncertain. From germline, CDR1 is SGHDT and CDR2 YYEEEE. Deletions cut 2 bases from V and 5 bases from J, with 13 bases between. This CDR3 spans 14 amino acids. Based on the CDR3 plus reference TRBV5-6 and TRBJ1-1, the full variable domain is DAGVTQSPTHLIKTRGQQVTLRCSPKSGHDTVSWYQQALGQGPQFIFQYYEEEERQRGNFPDRFSGHQFPNYSSELNVNALLLGDSALYLCASSFMNGLTEAFFGQGTRLTVV.

The chain employs TRBV5-1 and TRBJ1-4; tentatively, D is TRBD1 (6 bases). Germline assignment: CDR1 SGHRS and CDR2 YFSETQ. The CDR3 is made up of 18 amino acids. V was trimmed by 4 bases and J by 8 bases, leaving 27 bases between them. CDR3 in DNA: TGCGCCAGCAGCCAAAGAACACAGGGTTCGGTGTTTGGAGAAAAACTGTTTTTT. Its translation: CASSQRTQGSVFGEKLFF.

The chain has TRBV5-1 and TRBJ2-7; D call uncertain. The CDR3 contains 15 residues. Germline assignment: CDR1 SGHRS and CDR2 YFSETQ. Trimming removed 0 bases at V and 2 bases at J, with 12 bases between. CDR3 nucleotide sequence: TGCGCCAGCAGCTTGGGGGCAGCAGACCCCTACGAGCAGTACTTC. Its protein is CASSLGAADPYEQYF.

The chain employs TRBV5-1 and TRBJ2-2; D may be TRBD1 (7 bases). This CDR3 comprises 15 residues. CDR1 and CDR2 (germline): SGHRS, YFSETQ. The ends were cut back, 1 base at V and 4 bases at J, with 11 bases in the middle. The CDR3 region has the DNA TGCGCCAGCAGCTTGAGTCAGGGGGGCACCGGGGAGCTGTTTTTT. Translation gives CASSLSQGGTGELFF.

The V gene is TRBV6-6, the J gene TRBJ1-1; a possible D gene is TRBD1 (5 bases). Germline V gene lookup returns CDR1 MNHNY and CDR2 SVGAGI (reference sequence). There are 15 residues in the CDR3. V lost 6 bases and J lost 3, with 17 bases in between. The CDR3, as DNA: TGTGCCAGCAGCGCCTTAAGGGGAGGGGACACTGAAGCTTTCTTT. It codes for CASSALRGGDTEAFF.

This clone has more than one count but fewer than ten. The chain is built from TRBV5-1 and TRBJ1-1; D remains unclear. V was pared by 0 bases and J by 6 bases, with 6 bases between. Germline CDR1 reads SGHRS; CDR2 reads YFSETQ. This CDR3 region has 12 residues. CDR3 DNA sequence: TGCGCCAGCAGCTTGGGGGAAGCTGAAGCTTTCTTT. Translated, it gives CASSLGEAEAFF.